Below are 31 T cell receptor beta chains sequenced from a single sample in a study of cytomegalovirus exposure and HLA in healthy donors. Amplification used 60 Vbeta primers and 13 Jbeta primers. The protocol was immunoSEQ multiplex PCR, while the TCRdb copy is restricted to in-frame clones and leaves out a portion. The sample lists some 100,000 clones, about 79% occurring once. Sequencing was carried out using PBMCs. These receptors were taken from a male donor in good health and CMV-seropositive.

This clone was seen more than once but under ten times. The chain links TRBV2 to TRBJ1-1; 7 positions agree with TRBD1. CDR3 length: 15 residues. Germline V gives CDR1 SNHLY, CDR2 FYNNEI. The V segment lost 5 bases and the J segment 0 bases; nucleotides outside the gene matches: 6. The CDR3 is CASSRQGTMNTEAFF. DNA of the CDR3: TGTGCCAGCAGTCGACAGGGCACAATGAACACTGAAGCTTTCTTT.

The V call is TRBV2, the J call TRBJ2-7, with a tentative D call TRBD1 (8 bases). The length of the CDR3 is 16 residues. Germline CDR1 and CDR2: SNHLY and FYNNEI. The ends were cut back, 5 bases at V and 3 bases at J, with 20 bases in the middle. Here the CDR3 DNA reads TGTGCCAGCAGTACCGGGACAGGACTAGGGGTCTACGAGCAGTACTTC. Protein: CASSTGTGLGVYEQYF.

This clone has more than one count but fewer than ten. This chain uses TRBV4-1 with TRBJ1-6, with D possibly being TRBD1 (5 bases). The V gene lost 0 bases and the J gene lost 2 bases, with 8 bases spanning the gap. CDR3 length: 16 amino acids. Germline-derived CDR1 and CDR2 are MGHRA and YSYEKL. This chain's CDR3 is CASSQDKGTYNSPLHF. CDR3 in DNA: TGCGCCAGCAGCCAAGACAAGGGGACCTATAATTCACCCCTCCACTTT.

This clone was counted a single time. This chain links TRBV6-5 with TRBJ2-3, with 9 bases that match TRBD2. Germline V lookup: CDR1 MNHEY, CDR2 SVGAGI. The trim removed 7 bases at V and 3 bases at J, leaving 8 bases unmatched. This CDR3 region has 15 residues. CDR3 nucleotide sequence: TGTGCCAGCACGCGGGAGGGCCTATTGACAGATACGCAGTATTTT. Translating it yields CASTREGLLTDTQYF.

This chain links TRBV2 with TRBJ1-5; 9 nucleotides agree with TRBD1. The CDR3 has 16 amino acids. J gave up 3 bases and V 0 bases, and 3 bases lay outside the gene matches. Per the germline V gene, CDR1 is SNHLY and CDR2 is FYNNEI. In nucleotides, the CDR3 is TGTGCCAGCAGTGAAGCGCACAGGGGGCTCAATCAGCCCCAGCATTTT. It specifies CASSEAHRGLNQPQHF.

The rearrangement joins TRBV19 to TRBJ2-2, with a tentative D call TRBD2 (6 bases). The germline gives CDR1 LNHDA, CDR2 SQIVND (reference sequence). This CDR3 region has 15 residues. V lost 6 bases and J lost 0, with 11 bases in between. CDR3 loop: CASRNRDSNTGELFF. CDR3 DNA: TGTGCCAGTAGGAATAGGGACTCGAACACCGGGGAGCTGTTTTTT.

The V and J genes are TRBV5-1 and TRBJ2-3, with D unresolved. CDR1 SGHRS and CDR2 YFSETQ come from the germline V gene. This CDR3 has 12 residues. V lost 2 bases and J lost 3, with 4 bases in between. The CDR3 nucleotides are TGCGCCAGCAGCTTCTATACAGATACGCAGTATTTT. As protein: CASSFYTDTQYF.

The rearrangement uses TRBV30 and TRBJ1-4; no reliable D call. This CDR3 contains 13 residues. CDR1 and CDR2 (germline): GTSNPN, SVGIG (reference sequence). The germline V and J ends were trimmed by 4 bases and 3 bases, with 9 bases remaining between them. The DNA of the CDR3 is TGTGCCTGGATGAGGGCGCCTAATGAAAAACTGTTTTTT. Encoded protein: CAWMRAPNEKLFF.

The chain combines TRBV10-3 with TRBJ1-2; D unclear. Germline V gene lookup returns CDR1 ENHRY and CDR2 SYGVKD. The CDR3 spans 15 residues. V lost 11 bases to trimming and J lost 2 bases, with 21 bases between them. The CDR3 loop reads CAVPSGVKCNYGYTF. CDR3 nucleotide sequence: TGTGCCGTCCCCAGCGGGGTAAAGTGCAACTATGGCTACACCTTC.

The chain employs TRBV2 and TRBJ1-6, with a weak D call TRBD1 (5 bases). From germline, CDR1 is SNHLY and CDR2 FYNNEI. This CDR3 comprises 15 residues. V lost 6 bases and J 10 bases, leaving 19 bases between the germline ends. The DNA of the CDR3 is TGTGCCAGCAGCGTGGATAACGGGGCGGGATCACCCCTCCACTTT. It codes for CASSVDNGAGSPLHF.

The CDR3 coding sequence is TGTGCCAGCTTTCGGACAGGGGAAAGCAATGAGCAGTTCTTC. Its translation is CASFRTGESNEQFF. The chain uses TRBV7-2 and TRBJ2-1; 9 bases map to TRBD1. After removal of 8 bases from V and 6 bases from J, the junction contained 8 bases not matched to a gene. The germline gives CDR1 SGHTA, CDR2 FQGNSA. The CDR3 is 14 amino acids.

The chain joins TRBV5-6 to TRBJ2-1; unclear D gene. The CDR3 spans 12 residues. Looked up from germline, CDR1 is SGHDT and CDR2 is YYEEEE. Trimming removed 4 bases from V and 6 bases from J, with 8 bases in between. The CDR3 nucleotides read TGTGCCAGCAGCGACTTCTTCAATGAGCAGTTCTTC. Protein product: CASSDFFNEQFF.

The V gene is TRBV29-1, the J gene TRBJ2-7; 8 nucleotides align to TRBD1. J was trimmed by 7 bases and V by 7 bases; bases with no gene match: 9. This CDR3 contains 12 residues. The germline CDR1 and CDR2 sequences are SQVTM and ANQGSEA. The CDR3 loop is CSAKDRAREQYF. CDR3 in DNA: TGCAGCGCCAAGGACAGGGCGAGGGAGCAGTACTTC.

J is TRBJ1-1 and V is TRBV5-1; possible D gene TRBD1, 6 bases. The CDR3 extends over 14 amino acids. Germline lookup yields CDR1 SGHRS and CDR2 YFSETQ. Trimming cost V 1 base and J 4 bases, with 11 bases left between them. Written as DNA, the CDR3 is TGCGCCAGCAGCTTGAGGTCAGGGGTCACTGAAGCTTTCTTT. This sequence encodes CASSLRSGVTEAFF.

This chain connects TRBV16 to TRBJ1-1, with 7 bases aligning to TRBD1. The CDR3 contains 17 residues. CDR1 is KGHSY, CDR2 FQNENV, per germline. With V trimmed by 2 bases and J by 2 bases, 11 bases remained unmatched. In DNA, the CDR3 is TGTGCCAGCAGCCAACCTGGCCTACGGGACAGAAACACTGAAGCTTTCTTT. It translates to CASSQPGLRDRNTEAFF.

The V and J genes are TRBV6-5 and TRBJ1-6, with D tentatively TRBD1 (6 bases). CDR3 size: 15 residues. V lost 0 bases, J lost 9 bases, and 12 bases lay in between. Germline CDR1 MNHEY, CDR2 SVGAGI. The CDR3 DNA is TGTGCCAGCAGTTACTCTAGCAGGGGCCCTTCACCCCTCCACTTT. This encodes CASSYSSRGPSPLHF.

This rearrangement joins TRBV4-1 to TRBJ2-3; 12 bases are shared with TRBD1. Trimming removed 4 bases from V and 7 bases from J; junction bases left unmatched: 6. The germline V gene encodes CDR1 MGHRA and CDR2 YSYEKL. The CDR3 totals 15 residues. The CDR3 sequence is CASSPGTGGVNTQYF. CDR3 nucleotides: TGCGCCAGCAGCCCTGGGACAGGGGGCGTGAATACGCAGTATTTT.

This chain uses TRBV7-9 with TRBJ1-5; D is ambiguous. Germline-derived CDR1 and CDR2 are SEHNR and FQNEAQ (reference sequence). V lost 2 bases to trimming and J lost 7 bases, with 9 bases between them. This CDR3 is built from 13 residues. The DNA of the CDR3 is TGTGCCAGCAGCTTAACGGGGAAACAGCCCCAGCATTTT. Translation gives CASSLTGKQPQHF.

This clone was counted only a few times. The chain uses TRBV29-1 and TRBJ1-2; D ambiguous. Germline V lookup: CDR1 SQVTM, CDR2 ANQGSEA. V was cut by 0 bases and J by 8 bases, with 13 bases left in between. The CDR3 contains 13 residues. As DNA, the CDR3 is TGCAGCGTTGAAGATCGAGGAGGGAGAGGCTACACCTTC. This sequence encodes CSVEDRGGRGYTF. The entire variable domain, with the rest obtained from reference TRBV29-1 and TRBJ1-2, is as follows: SAVISQKPSRDICQRGTSLTIQCQVDSQVTMMFWYRQQPGQSLTLIATANQGSEATYESGFVIDKFPISRPNLTFSTLTVSNMSPEDSSIYLCSVEDRGGRGYTFGSGTRLTVV.

The V call is TRBV7-8, the J call TRBJ2-7, with TRBD1 identical over 9 bases. The CDR3 has 14 amino acids. Germline-derived CDR1 and CDR2 are SGHVS and FQNEAQ. The trim removed 3 bases at V and 5 bases at J, leaving 5 bases unmatched. CDR3 in DNA: TGTGCCAGCAGCTTCCGGGACAGGGAGCACGAGCAGTACTTC. It translates to CASSFRDREHEQYF.

In its sample, this clone was seen a few times. The chain joins TRBV19 to TRBJ1-1; D might be TRBD1 (5 bases). This CDR3 is built from 13 residues. V shed 6 bases and J shed 0 bases, with 8 bases lying between them. Germline CDR1 LNHDA, CDR2 SQIVND (reference sequence). The CDR3 loop is CASRGGMNTEAFF. CDR3 sequence (DNA): TGTGCCAGTAGGGGGGGAATGAACACTGAAGCTTTCTTT.

The CDR3 spells CASSLEGRGANYGYTF. DNA for the CDR3: TGTGCCAGCAGCTTAGAGGGGCGGGGAGCTAACTATGGCTACACCTTC. This sequence joins TRBV11-3 and TRBJ1-2; the D gene is possibly TRBD1 (5 bases). The V end was cut by 0 bases, the J end by 0 bases, with 11 bases between. The length of the CDR3 is 16 residues. Per the germline V gene, CDR1 is SGHNT and CDR2 is YENEEA. Supplemented by reference TRBV11-3 and TRBJ1-2, the full variable domain reads EAGVVQSPRYKIIEKKQPVAFWCNPISGHNTLYWYLQNLGQGPELLIRYENEEAVDDSQLPKDRFSAERLKGVDSTLKIQPAELGDSAVYLCASSLEGRGANYGYTFGSGTRLTVV.

The chain joins TRBV21-1 to TRBJ1-5; the table's D call, TRBD1, was not checked against the DNA. TRBV21-1 is labeled a pseudogene. The CDR3 is 17 amino acids. The CDR3 nucleotides read TGTGCCAGCAGCAAAGGGAGGGGCGACAGGGCTTATCAGCCCCAGCATTTT. This codes for CASSKGRGDRAYQPQHF.

V and J are TRBV6-4 and TRBJ2-2, with 7 nucleotides matching TRBD1. CDR3 length: 14 residues. Germline V gene data show CDR1 as MRHNA and CDR2 as SNTAGT. Unmatched junction bases numbered 6, after V lost 5 bases and J lost 6 bases. In DNA, the CDR3 is TGTGCCAGCAGTCCCGTCGACAGGGCCGGGGAGCTGTTTTTT. This encodes CASSPVDRAGELFF.

This clone was observed a few times. The genes are TRBV30 and TRBJ1-5; D is uncertain. Germline CDR1 and CDR2: GTSNPN and SVGIG (reference sequence). Trimming shortened V by 2 bases and J by 0 bases, and 5 bases separated the two germline ends. This CDR3 has 13 residues. CDR3 region: CAWSTGSNQPQHF. The CDR3 DNA is TGTGCCTGGAGTACGGGTAGCAATCAGCCCCAGCATTTT.

This chain links TRBV29-1 with TRBJ2-4; 10 nucleotides align to TRBD1. This CDR3 region has 11 residues. The V gene end was trimmed by 7 bases and the J gene end by 9 bases; junction bases not matched to a gene: 3. Germline lookup yields CDR1 SQVTM and CDR2 ANQGSEA. Here the CDR3 reads CSGTGGGIQYF. DNA for the CDR3: TGCAGCGGGACAGGGGGGGGCATTCAGTACTTC.

This chain joins TRBV30 and TRBJ1-6; D is possibly TRBD1 (6 bases). Trimming removed 2 bases from V and 7 bases from J, with 12 bases in between. The CDR3 extends over 14 amino acids. Germline V gene lookup returns CDR1 GTSNPN and CDR2 SVGIG (reference sequence). CDR3 DNA: TGTGCCTGGAGTCAGGGGCTTGAAAATTCACCCCTCCACTTT. It yields the protein CAWSQGLENSPLHF.

The gene calls are TRBV27 and TRBJ1-1, with a tentative D call TRBD1 (5 bases). The V gene lost 4 bases and the J gene lost 4 bases, with 7 bases spanning the gap. The CDR3 runs 12 residues. In germline, CDR1 is MNHEY, CDR2 SMNVEV (reference sequence). The CDR3 DNA follows: TGTGCCAGCAGTTCAGGGTCCACTGAAGCTTTCTTT. Protein: CASSSGSTEAFF.

The chain joins TRBV2 to TRBJ1-2; a weak D match, TRBD1 (5 bases). The CDR3 has 14 residues. Germline CDR1 and CDR2: SNHLY and FYNNEI. V lost 5 bases to trimming and J lost 2 bases, with 12 bases between them. DNA of the CDR3: TGTGCCAGCAGTTCAACGACAGCCAACTATGGCTACACCTTC. It translates to CASSSTTANYGYTF.

This chain joins TRBV9 and TRBJ2-2; 12 bases map to TRBD1. This CDR3 spans 19 amino acids. Germline V lookup: CDR1 SGDLS, CDR2 YYNGEE. The trim removed 0 bases at V and 5 bases at J, leaving 11 bases unmatched. CDR3 sequence (DNA): TGTGCCAGCAGCGTAGCCCCCCAGGGGACAGGGGGCGGTACCGGGGAGCTGTTTTTT. Translation gives CASSVAPQGTGGGTGELFF.

The CDR3 reads CAWSNMNNQPQHF. CDR3 nucleotides: TGTGCCTGGAGTAACATGAACAATCAGCCCCAGCATTTT. The chain is built from TRBV30 and TRBJ1-5, with no clear D. The CDR3 consists of 13 residues. Germline CDR1 GTSNPN, CDR2 SVGIG (reference sequence). V was cut by 2 bases and J by 3 bases, with 8 bases left in between.